Many counts were recorded for the clone carrying this T cell receptor (beta chain). Its antigen is as yet unknown. This entry comes from a study of T cell repertoires in cytomegalovirus infection. TCRdb re-called the reads through MiXCR, storing one row per CDR3 protein. The profile shows approximately 490,000 distinct CDR3 sequences, about 11% of them singletons. The germline V and J ends were trimmed by 1 base and 6 bases, with 9 bases remaining between them. The CDR3 sequence is 13 residues long. In germline, CDR1 is LGHNT, CDR2 FRNRAP. Study-wide results and caveats: Within the response measured ex vivo, HLA-C-restricted CMV-specific TCR beta clonotypes were dominant.

The TCR sequence derives from a human donor in good health (CMV status not recorded). Some clones in this sample may be carry-over from other donors' samples. Specimen: PBMCs. The chain combines TRBV12-5 with TRBJ1-1, with D uncertain. CDR3 coding DNA: TGTGCTAGTGGTTTGGAAGAGGCAGCTGAAGCTTTCTTT. As protein: CASGLEEAAEAFF.